Below, one T cell receptor beta chain is given with its context. Germline V gene data show CDR1 as SGHRS and CDR2 as YFSETQ. This CDR3 spans 13 amino acids. V lost 4 bases to trimming and J lost 12 bases; unmatched junction nucleotides: 10. Original processing methods: Amplification from reference gene primers served as the basis for estimated nucleated cell counts. TCRdb's copy holds only in-frame clones and misses some; the assay was immunoSEQ multiplex PCR. The V and J calls and clone size come from that table; D and trimming were worked out from the DNA. The sample has tens of thousands of clones; approximately 88% are singletons. The data were obtained in a study of blood T cell repertoires in COVID-19. Study at large: Researchers got acute and convalescent COVID-19 samples from the United States, Italy and Spain. From T cells, B-cell-depleted T cells, or PBMCs came the material, which was cDNA or gDNA.

The receptor was derived from a woman of 80 years or more with acute or convalescent COVID-19. The sample comprised peripheral blood. This rearrangement joins TRBV5-1 to TRBJ1-1; TRBD1 aligns across 9 bases. CDR3 amino acids: CASSLGQGIMTFF. The CDR3 bases are TGCGCCAGCAGCCTGGGACAGGGTATTATGACTTTCTTT.